The TCR beta chain described here comes from a study of blood T cell repertoires in COVID-19 (dated by TCRdb to 2019 to 2021). Context from the whole study: Samples from collaborators originated in the United States, Italy and Spain and spanned both the acute and convalescent phases of COVID-19. The material from the prospective study consisted of cDNA or gDNA derived from T cells, B-cell-depleted T cells, or PBMCs. Deeply sampled blood TCRbeta repertoires from subjects exposed to, actively infected with, or recovered from COVID-19 were included in the dataset. The repertoires were released in a freely available public database meant as a resource for research on the immune response to SARS-CoV-2. Samples came from the ongoing ImmuneRACE study (first 160 participants) plus 1,254 subjects from 6 global collaborators. Nearly every sample came with metadata listing a de-identified subject ID, COVID-19 status, age in years and sex. Where HLA class I and class II types were available, the types were taken from metadata supplied by the sample provider, not from assay-based typing.

What the study reported, not specific to this receptor: Clinical and demographic metadata were provided uncurated, with the amount varying by source and participant.

The CDR3 contains 14 residues, cysteine and phenylalanine counted. The sequence is cut down to CDR3 DNA, 42 bases in frame from base 1. CDR1 and CDR2 (KGHSH, LQKENI) derive from the germline V gene. At the junction V is shortened by 6 bases and J by 4 bases; bases outside the gene matches: 5. The sample holds a few counts of this clone. Its cognate antigen has yet to be identified. No much larger clone is present one base from it, and per-base qualities are unavailable. Each collaborating institution followed its own protocols to collect whole blood in K2EDTA tubes. For TCRbeta analysis, collaborators shipped samples as frozen whole blood, isolated PBMCs, or DNA extracted from either of those sample types. The immunoSEQ Assay, a bias-controlled multiplex PCR, was used to amplify TCRbeta CDR3 regions from genomic DNA. In the paper's pipeline: Within the assay, amplification of reference gene primers was used to estimate how many nucleated cells each sample contained. To quantify the absolute abundance of each unique TCRbeta CDR3 rearrangement, sequence reads were collapsed and filtered. For each sample, productive Simpson clonality was calculated by taking the square root of Simpson's diversity index across productive rearrangements. Here the immuneACCESS table is served through TCRdb, limited to in-frame sequences with V and J called. Missing clones are a known gap in these copies; in checked studies unresolved V genes cover under half, and the rest lacks a known reason. The V and J calls and clone size were taken over from that table, and D and trimming were inferred from the DNA. Across this sample there are roughly 140,000 clones, with around 72% seen only once. The top ten clonotypes cover around 2.1% of the sample.

The origin of this receptor is a woman aged 55-70 years with acute or convalescent COVID-19. This receptor chain uses TRBV18 and TRBJ1-4, and 7 junction bases match TRBD1. The source material was peripheral blood. The CDR3 sequence is CASSRGLDNEKLFF. The DNA reads TGTGCCAGCTCGAGGGGGCTCGATAATGAAAAACTGTTTTTT.